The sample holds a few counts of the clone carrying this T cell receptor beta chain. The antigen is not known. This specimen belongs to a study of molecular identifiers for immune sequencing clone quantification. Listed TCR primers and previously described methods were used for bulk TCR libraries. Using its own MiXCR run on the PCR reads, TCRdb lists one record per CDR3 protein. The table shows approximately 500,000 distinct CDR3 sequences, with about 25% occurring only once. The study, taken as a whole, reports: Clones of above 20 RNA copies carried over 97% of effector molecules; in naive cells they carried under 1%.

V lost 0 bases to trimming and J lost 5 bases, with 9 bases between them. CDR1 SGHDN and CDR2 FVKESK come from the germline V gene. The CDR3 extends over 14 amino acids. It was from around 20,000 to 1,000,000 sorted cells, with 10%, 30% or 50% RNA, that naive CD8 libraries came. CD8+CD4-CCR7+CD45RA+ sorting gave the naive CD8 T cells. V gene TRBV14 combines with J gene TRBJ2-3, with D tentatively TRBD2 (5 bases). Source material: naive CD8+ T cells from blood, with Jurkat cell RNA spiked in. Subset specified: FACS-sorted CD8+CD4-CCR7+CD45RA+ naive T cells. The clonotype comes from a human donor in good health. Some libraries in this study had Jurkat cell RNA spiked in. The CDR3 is CASSQDEGLDTQYF. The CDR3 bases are TGTGCCAGCAGCCAAGATGAGGGTTTAGATACGCAGTATTTT.